This T cell receptor (beta chain) was profiled in a study of T-cell memory formation after mild COVID-19. Germline V gene sequence: CDR1 MNHEY, CDR2 SVGAGI. The CDR3 is made up of 15 amino acids. Trimming took 3 bases from V and 0 from J, leaving 11 bases between them. 5'RACE primed from the constant segment yielded TCR alpha and TCR beta cDNA libraries bearing sample barcodes and UMIs. TCRdb used MiXCR to reprocess the 5' RACE reads, holding one entry per CDR3 protein. The sample records 470,000 or so distinct CDR3 sequences, over 15% being singletons. The study, taken as a whole, reports: Memory sampled before infection contained some responding clones, suggesting cross-reactive memory joined. Clones contracting day 15 to 85 were balanced CD4/CD8; later expanders leaned CD4+.

Regarding this clonotype: Its target is unknown.

Input material: PBMCs or a T cell subset sorted from them (not recorded which). The chain couples TRBV6-5 to TRBJ1-1; D gene uncertain. This TCR was sampled from a man aged 18 to 35 who had mild COVID-19 (a few samples of this study predate the infection). Cell type and time point are not known. The CDR3 protein is CASSYYGGVNTEAFF. The CDR3 DNA sequence: TGTGCCAGCAGTTATTACGGTGGGGTGAACACTGAAGCTTTCTTT.